The sequence of this TCR beta chain was determined in a study of cytomegalovirus exposure and HLA in healthy donors (TCRdb year 2017). Notes on the research overall: A later analysis indicated that the 120 validation repertoires were generated on the platform also employed for the 700 or so repertoires of the first cohort. The study aimed to test whether signatures of past pathogen exposure could be identified by cataloging public T cell receptors. In addition to the first cohort of 500 to 850 subjects, a separate validation cohort of 130 or so different subjects was used. High-throughput TCR immunosequencing, statistical association of individual TCRs with disease status, and machine learning were combined to predict cytomegalovirus infection status. Results the study describes overall, beyond this receptor: Subsequent analysis determined that TCRs grouped into clusters in the first cohort also showed a tendency toward co-occurrence across the 120 validation repertoires, and 85% to 95% of cluster scores exceeded 0. A later analysis had no HLA typing for the validation cohort, so co-occurrence there was scored across all 130 or so repertoires. While some public TCRs were present in many individuals, most TCR sequences turned up only very rarely across donors. In the study, around 150 TCR beta chains were listed as associated with cytomegalovirus. It was suggested by the authors that the approach could potentially be generalized to other disease states and immunological phenotypes. In vitro tests confirmed that a few of the cytomegalovirus-associated TCR beta chains recognize cytomegalovirus antigens. The classifier was reported to diagnose cytomegalovirus status with high specificity and sensitivity in both the original and validation cohorts.

From the cysteine through the phenylalanine, the CDR3 covers 17 amino acids. The DNA shown is the 51-base CDR3, in frame from base 1. The germline V gene provides CDR1 MNHNS and CDR2 SASEGT. At the junction V is shortened by 2 bases and J by 1 base, with 15 bases in between. The library was generated by the immunoSEQ multiplex PCR assay. In the authors' own workflow: A statistical classification framework was built for diagnosing cytomegalovirus status from the catalog of TCR beta chain sequences. The table was pulled from immuneACCESS by TCRdb, which kept in-frame rearrangements only. Such tables lose some clones; where checked, under half of the loss comes from unresolved V genes, and the rest has no known cause. Clone size and the V and J calls come from that table; the DNA yielded D and trimming. Counted in this sample were around 300,000 clones; roughly 90% of them appeared once. Together, the top ten hold around 0.96% of the sample.

The donors belonged to the validation cohort of approximately 130 subjects, which was separate from the roughly 670-subject first cohort. Details on this clone: Its antigen remains unidentified. No much larger clone is present one base from it, and per-base qualities are unavailable.

Sequencing was done on a sample of PBMCs. This receptor chain uses TRBV6-1 and TRBJ1-3; D gene: possibly TRBD1, on 6 matching bases. The receptor comes from a young man in good health and CMV-seronegative. The base sequence is TGTGCCAGCAGTGAAAGAGACAGGACGGGGTCTGGAAACACCATATATTTT. Its protein reads: CASSERDRTGSGNTIYF.